The 31 T cell receptor beta chains presented below share a single source sample, sequenced in a study of blood T cell repertoires in COVID-19. Sequencing was performed with immunoSEQ multiplex PCR; in TCRdb, only in-frame clones are kept and a portion is missing. The sample shows about 180,000 clones, around four fifths of them seen only once. Sequenced sample: peripheral blood. These receptor sequences come from a woman between 70 and 85 years old with COVID-19, enrolled during active disease.

This sequence joins TRBV7-2 and TRBJ2-1; 8 bases are a match to TRBD2. CDR3 size: 16 residues. The V gene end was trimmed by 5 bases and the J gene end by 8 bases; junction bases not matched to a gene: 14. CDR1 and CDR2 (germline): SGHTA, FQGNSA. The CDR3 DNA follows: TGTGCCAGCAGCGATAGGGTTGCGAGCGGGAGCGATGAGCAGTTCTTC. Its protein product is CASSDRVASGSDEQFF.

The chain recombines TRBV18 with TRBJ2-5, with a weak D call TRBD1 (6 bases). CDR1 is KGHSH and CDR2 is LQKENI in the germline V gene. This CDR3 region has 15 residues. V was pared by 6 bases and J by 0 bases, with 14 bases between. DNA for the CDR3: TGTGCCAGCTCCCCCGGGGCAGGGGACCAAGAGACCCAGTACTTC. Translation gives CASSPGAGDQETQYF.

The CDR3 loop is CATSDPGQGGKLFF. Written as DNA, the CDR3 is TGTGCCACCAGTGATCCTGGACAGGGGGGAAAACTGTTTTTT. The chain joins TRBV24-1 to TRBJ1-4; 10 bases line up with TRBD1. The CDR3 loop spans 14 amino acids. Trimming took 3 bases from V and 10 from J; bases not matched to a gene: 4. CDR1 and CDR2 from the germline V gene are KGHDR and SFDVKD.

This clone was observed a handful of times. This chain connects TRBV2 to TRBJ1-5; 7 bases fit TRBD1. Germline CDR1 is SNHLY and CDR2 is FYNNEI. CDR3 size: 14 residues. V was pared by 7 bases and J by 2 bases, with 5 bases of the junction left unmatched. CDR3 nucleotides: TGTGCCAGCACCCCCGGACAGGGCAATCAGCCCCAGCATTTT. Translating gives CASTPGQGNQPQHF.

This chain joins TRBV4-1 and TRBJ1-4, with TRBD1 matching over 8 bases. J was trimmed by 10 bases and V by 0 bases; bases with no gene match: 7. Per the germline V gene, CDR1 is MGHRA and CDR2 is YSYEKL. This CDR3 has 15 residues. CDR3 DNA: TGCGCCAGCAGCCAAGAAGGACAGGGTGGGGGAAAACTGTTTTTT. Protein sequence: CASSQEGQGGGKLFF.

Only one count was recorded for this clone. The chain carries TRBV30 and TRBJ2-3; 9 bases match TRBD2. V trimming: 5 bases; J trimming: 4 bases; junction bases outside the gene matches: 4. The CDR3 extends over 13 amino acids. Germline V gene data show CDR1 as GTSNPN and CDR2 as SVGIG (reference sequence). CDR3 DNA: TGTGCCTGGTCGACTAGCGGACCAGATACGCAGTATTTT. Translated: CAWSTSGPDTQYF.

The chain is built from TRBV7-2 and TRBJ1-5; D is perhaps TRBD1 (6 bases). V lost 1 base and J 1 base, leaving 11 bases between the germline ends. The CDR3 contains 16 residues. Germline V gene lookup returns CDR1 SGHTA and CDR2 FQGNSA. The CDR3 region is CASSLVGRGSNQPQHF. The CDR3 coding sequence is TGTGCCAGCAGCTTAGTGGGCAGGGGAAGCAATCAGCCCCAGCATTTT.

This clone is categorized as medium-sized. CDR3 sequence (DNA): TGTGCCAGCAGCTTAGCGCAGGAACTGACAGGGAACTATGGCTACACCTTC. Translating gives CASSLAQELTGNYGYTF. This chain joins TRBV7-2 and TRBJ1-2; 7 bases map to TRBD1. Germline CDR1 SGHTA, CDR2 FQGNSA. The CDR3 length is 17 residues. The V segment lost 0 bases and the J segment 2 bases; nucleotides outside the gene matches: 9.

This clone has just a few counts. The V gene is TRBV4-1, the J gene TRBJ2-1, with TRBD2 identical over 13 bases. Germline assignment: CDR1 MGHRA and CDR2 YSYEKL. The CDR3 sequence is 15 residues long. V lost 4 bases, J lost 8 bases, and 5 bases stayed unmatched. The CDR3 DNA follows: TGCGCCAGCAGCCGAGGACTAGCGGGAGAGGATGAGCAGTTCTTC. The encoded protein is CASSRGLAGEDEQFF.

The chain recombines TRBV5-1 with TRBJ2-3; 9 bases match TRBD1. The J segment lost 3 bases and the V segment lost 0 bases, leaving 8 bases of the junction unmatched. Germline CDR1 is SGHRS and CDR2 is YFSETQ. This CDR3 region has 17 residues. The CDR3 nucleotides are TGCGCCAGCAGCTTGGCCTGGACAGGGGCCGGAACAGATACGCAGTATTTT. Translation gives CASSLAWTGAGTDTQYF.

In the case of this clone: The sample has other DNA sequences that encode this CDR3 too. The CDR3 coding sequence is TGTGCCAGCAGCCCAGGGGGCACTGAAGCTTTCTTT. Protein sequence: CASSPGGTEAFF. The rearrangement uses TRBV12-3 or TRBV12-4 and TRBJ1-1; 7 nucleotides match TRBD1. The CDR3 covers 12 residues. V shed 6 bases and J 4 bases; nucleotides not matched to a gene: 2.

The chain uses TRBV24-1 and TRBJ2-3; 7 nucleotides match TRBD1. CDR1 is KGHDR, CDR2 SFDVKD, per germline. J gave up 3 bases and V 4 bases, and 6 bases lay outside the gene matches. The CDR3 runs 15 residues. CDR3 bases: TGTGCCACCAGTGAGACAGGGAAGGGGACAGATACGCAGTATTTT. It specifies CATSETGKGTDTQYF.

In its sample, this clone was seen once. The gene calls are TRBV11-3 and TRBJ2-3; D unclear. The germline V and J ends were trimmed by 5 bases and 2 bases, with 8 bases remaining between them. Germline V gene sequence: CDR1 SGHNT, CDR2 YENEEA. CDR3 length: 13 amino acids. In DNA, the CDR3 is TGTGCCAGCAGCGTAACAGACACAGATACGCAGTATTTT. Encoded protein: CASSVTDTDTQYF.

The chain combines TRBV11-2 with TRBJ2-3; 7 positions match TRBD1. Trimming removed 7 bases from V and 6 bases from J; junction bases left unmatched: 7. This CDR3 is built from 13 residues. Germline values: CDR1 SGHAT, CDR2 FQNNGV. CDR3 sequence reads: CASTLTGIDTQYF. CDR3 coding DNA: TGTGCCAGCACCTTGACAGGGATCGATACGCAGTATTTT.

V is TRBV27 and J is TRBJ1-1; a possible D gene is TRBD1 (6 bases). CDR1 is MNHEY, CDR2 SMNVEV, per germline (reference sequence). V lost 5 bases, J lost 6 bases, and 19 bases lay in between. This CDR3 has 15 residues. CDR3 DNA: TGTGCCAGCAGTCAAAGCGGGGGCTTGGGGTCTGAAGCTTTCTTT. It translates to CASSQSGGLGSEAFF.

CDR3 loop: CASSVGPVGGEKLFF. In DNA, the CDR3 is TGTGCCAGCAGCGTAGGCCCGGTGGGAGGTGAAAAACTGTTTTTT. The chain links TRBV9 to TRBJ1-4; unclear D gene. CDR1 and CDR2 from the germline V gene are SGDLS and YYNGEE. CDR3 length: 15 residues. V shed 0 bases and J shed 7 bases, with 13 bases lying between them. Using reference TRBV9 and TRBJ1-4 for the parts outside the CDR3, the full variable domain is DSGVTQTPKHLITATGQRVTLRCSPRSGDLSVYWYQQSLDQGLQFLIQYYNGEERAKGNILERFSAQQFPDLHSELNLSSLELGDSALYFCASSVGPVGGEKLFFGSGTQLSVL.

The genes are TRBV4-3 and TRBJ2-6; TRBD1 is a possible D gene (5 bases). The germline CDR1 and CDR2 sequences are LGHNA and YSLEER. The CDR3 extends over 16 amino acids. V lost 1 base and J lost 2, with 9 bases in between. CDR3 sequence reads: CASSQGTGAGANVLTF. CDR3 coding DNA: TGCGCCAGCAGCCAAGGTACAGGAGCTGGGGCCAACGTCCTGACTTTC.

The chain links TRBV24-1 to TRBJ1-5, with D perhaps TRBD1 (5 bases). V was pared by 3 bases and J by 4 bases, with 15 bases between. The CDR3 has 16 residues. From germline, CDR1 is KGHDR and CDR2 SFDVKD. The chain's CDR3 is CATSDPGVGWNQPQHF. In DNA, the CDR3 is TGTGCCACCAGTGATCCGGGGGTCGGTTGGAATCAGCCCCAGCATTTT.

The chain joins TRBV21-1 to TRBJ2-7; the DNA was not compared with TRBD1, the D call given in the table. TRBV21-1 is an annotated pseudogene. The CDR3 consists of 15 residues. CDR3 residues: CASSTVRGTNYEQYF. CDR3 bases: TGTGCCAGCAGCACAGTAAGGGGGACGAACTACGAGCAGTACTTC.

CDR3 nucleotides: TGTGCCAGCAGTACCTTAGGACAGGGATCTCCCTACGAGCAGTACTTC. Translation gives CASSTLGQGSPYEQYF. This chain uses TRBV28 with TRBJ2-7; TRBD1 matches 8 bases. Trimming took 5 bases from V and 2 from J; bases not matched to a gene: 11. Germline CDR1 MDHEN, CDR2 SYDVKM. The CDR3 covers 16 residues.

The rearrangement joins TRBV27 to TRBJ2-1; 14 positions match TRBD2. V lost 5 bases, J lost 5 bases, and 26 bases stayed unmatched. Germline CDR1 and CDR2: MNHEY and SMNVEV (reference sequence). This CDR3 contains 23 residues. CDR3 amino acids: CASSPQYGLAGGNGLKEDNEQFF. The CDR3 DNA sequence: TGTGCCAGCAGTCCTCAGTACGGACTAGCGGGAGGTAATGGGTTGAAAGAAGACAATGAGCAGTTCTTC.

The gene calls are TRBV24-1 and TRBJ2-5; 7 positions agree with TRBD1. CDR1 is KGHDR, CDR2 SFDVKD, per germline. V shed 1 base and J 5 bases; nucleotides not matched to a gene: 9. CDR3 length equals 16 residues. CDR3 nucleotide sequence: TGTGCCACCAGTGATTTAATCCGGACAGGCGGGGAGACCCAGTACTTC. Its protein is CATSDLIRTGGETQYF.

The chain carries TRBV6-1 and TRBJ2-1; 7 positions match TRBD1. J lost 11 bases, V lost 0 bases, and 7 bases had no gene match. Per the germline V gene, CDR1 is MNHNS and CDR2 is SASEGT. The CDR3 covers 14 residues. The CDR3 DNA follows: TGTGCCAGCAGTGAAGCGTTACCGACAGGGAAGCAGTTCTTC. Protein: CASSEALPTGKQFF.

This sequence joins TRBV5-8 and TRBJ2-1, with 11 bases that match TRBD2. This CDR3 has 15 residues. V dropped 6 bases and J dropped 3; count of bases not matched to a gene: 5. CDR1 is SGHTS, CDR2 YDEGEE, per germline. CDR3 sequence reads: CASTLSGRVYNEQFF. In DNA, the CDR3 is TGTGCCAGCACCCTTAGCGGGAGGGTCTACAATGAGCAGTTCTTC.

V is TRBV6-5 and J is TRBJ2-1; 13 bases are a match to TRBD2. CDR3 length: 15 amino acids. Germline loops: CDR1 MNHEY, CDR2 SVGAGI. The junction had 3 bases not matched to a gene; V was cut back by 5 bases and J by 5 bases. The CDR3 DNA sequence: TGTGCCAGCAGTAGCGGACTAGCGGGAGACAATGAGCAGTTCTTC. Encoded protein: CASSSGLAGDNEQFF.

The V and J genes are TRBV7-8 and TRBJ1-5, with 9 bases that match TRBD1. After removal of 5 bases from V and 7 bases from J, the junction contained 9 bases not matched to a gene. The CDR3 extends over 15 amino acids. Germline V CDR1 and CDR2: SGHVS, FQNEAQ. The CDR3 DNA follows: TGTGCCAGCAGCCGAGACACAGGGGGCCGGCAGCCCCAGCATTTT. It is translated as CASSRDTGGRQPQHF.

This chain links TRBV10-2 with TRBJ1-6; D remains unclear. This CDR3 spans 14 amino acids. The germline V gene encodes CDR1 WSHSY and CDR2 SAAADI. Trimming removed 8 bases from V and 7 bases from J, with 15 bases in between. The CDR3 DNA reads as TGCGCCAGCGTTGGAGGGATTCTCAATTCACCCCTCCACTTT. It specifies CASVGGILNSPLHF.

This sequence joins TRBV10-3 and TRBJ1-4; TRBD1 agrees at 8 bases. CDR1 is ENHRY, CDR2 SYGVKD, per germline. After removal of 4 bases from V and 8 bases from J, the junction contained 6 bases not matched to a gene. The CDR3 length is 14 residues. The CDR3: CAISASAGGEKLFF. CDR3 bases: TGTGCCATCAGTGCTTCGGCAGGGGGCGAAAAACTGTTTTTT.

The V call is TRBV7-2, the J call TRBJ2-7; 10 nucleotides line up with TRBD2. V lost 1 base and J lost 2; bases outside the gene matches: 2. The CDR3 length is 15 residues. Germline V gene lookup returns CDR1 SGHTA and CDR2 FQGNSA. CDR3 nucleotides: TGTGCCAGCAGCTTAGTGCTAGCGGGGGCCTACGAGCAGTACTTC. Translating gives CASSLVLAGAYEQYF. Full variable domain (remainder filled in from reference TRBV7-2 and TRBJ2-7): GAGVSQSPSNKVTEKGKDVELRCDPISGHTALYWYRQSLGQGLEFLIYFQGNSAPDKSGLPSDRFSAERTGGSVSTLTIQRTQQEDSAVYLCASSLVLAGAYEQYFGPGTRLTVT.

The chain recombines TRBV29-1 with TRBJ1-1, with 8 bases fitting TRBD1. The CDR3 runs to 15 residues. Germline-derived CDR1 and CDR2 are SQVTM and ANQGSEA. J was trimmed by 6 bases and V by 6 bases; bases with no gene match: 15. CDR3 nucleotides: TGCAGCGTCGGACAGGGTCGCGTGAGTAGCGCTGAAGCTTTCTTT. Translated, it gives CSVGQGRVSSAEAFF.

Details on this clone: Different DNA sequences within this sample yield the same CDR3. The chain employs TRBV6-6 and TRBJ1-2, with unresolved D. CDR3 length equals 12 residues. V lost 5 bases and J 5 bases, leaving 9 bases between the germline ends. Germline V lookup: CDR1 MNHNY, CDR2 SVGAGI (reference sequence). Written as DNA, the CDR3 is TGTGCCAGCAGTCCCCCGGGGTATGGCTACACCTTC. Protein sequence: CASSPPGYGYTF.